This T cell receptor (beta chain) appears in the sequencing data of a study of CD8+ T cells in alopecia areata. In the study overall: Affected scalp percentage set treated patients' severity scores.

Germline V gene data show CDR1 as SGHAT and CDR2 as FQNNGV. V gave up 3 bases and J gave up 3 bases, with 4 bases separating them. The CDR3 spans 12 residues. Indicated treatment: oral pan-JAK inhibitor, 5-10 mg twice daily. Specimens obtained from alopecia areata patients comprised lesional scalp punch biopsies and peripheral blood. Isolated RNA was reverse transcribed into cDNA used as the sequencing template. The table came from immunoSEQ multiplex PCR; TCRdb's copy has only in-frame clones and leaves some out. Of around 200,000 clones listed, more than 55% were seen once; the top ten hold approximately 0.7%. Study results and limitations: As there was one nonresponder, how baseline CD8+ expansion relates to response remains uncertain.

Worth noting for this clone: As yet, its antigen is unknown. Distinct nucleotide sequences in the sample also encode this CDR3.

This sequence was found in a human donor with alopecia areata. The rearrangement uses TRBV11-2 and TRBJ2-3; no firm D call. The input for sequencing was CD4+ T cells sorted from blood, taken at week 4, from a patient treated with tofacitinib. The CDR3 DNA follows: TGTGCCAGCAGCTTTAGTACAGATACGCAGTATTTT. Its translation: CASSFSTDTQYF.